This T cell receptor beta chain derives from a study of OX40 agonist ivuxolimab in advanced cancers. Libraries were prepared by immunoSEQ multiplex PCR; TCRdb keeps only in-frame clonotypes and omits some of them. This sample has tens of thousands of clones, with 85% to 90% found just once. The sample here was CD4+ or CD8+ T cells sorted from blood, taken in a trial of the OX40 agonist ivuxolimab. The TCR originated in an adult with an advanced solid tumor such as melanoma, head and neck, liver or kidney cancer.

The chain's CDR3 is CASIPQGAPYEQYF. The CDR3, as DNA: TGTGCCAGTATCCCCCAGGGGGCTCCTTACGAGCAGTACTTC. The chain links TRBV28 to TRBJ2-5; 8 bases map to TRBD1. Near its end, the DNA agrees better with TRBJ2-7, so the J call may be wrong. CDR3 length equals 14 residues. Germline CDR1 and CDR2: MDHEN and SYDVKM.